The source of this T cell receptor beta chain is a study of radiation and T cells in renal cell carcinoma. This table comes from immunoSEQ multiplex PCR, and its TCRdb copy is limited to in-frame clones, with some not included. The sample carries about 120,000 clones, 75% to 85% recorded once. Per the germline V gene, CDR1 is PRHDT and CDR2 is FYEKMQ (reference sequence). V lost 0 bases and J lost 2, with 5 bases in between. The CDR3 contains 13 residues. Time point: blood 2 weeks post-SBRT. Treatment in this sample: 15 Gy SBRT to primary tumor, nephrectomy 4 weeks later. This renal cell carcinoma was of the clear cell type.

The chain couples TRBV13 to TRBJ2-7, with D maybe TRBD2 (5 bases). The input for sequencing was blood, taken from a patient whose treatment included radiotherapy and nephrectomy. This TCR was sampled from a woman aged 60-75 years with renal cell carcinoma. This CDR3 reads CASSLGRAYEQYF. The CDR3 DNA reads as TGTGCCAGCAGCTTAGGGAGGGCCTACGAGCAGTACTTC.